These T cell receptor beta chains were read from a single sample in a study of identical twins. From the 5' RACE reads, TCRdb called clonotypes with MiXCR, one entry per CDR3 protein. The sample has around 450,000 distinct CDR3 sequences, approximately 14% seen once; the top ten hold about 0.54%. This sample was also put to use in a study of yellow fever vaccine responses in identical twins.

Sequencing used CD4+ T cells sorted from blood. The receptors were sampled from a woman aged 18-29 years in good health. Each CDR3 is given with its conserved first and last residue. D genes are given only for firm matches. Only some rows state a clone size, as once, few, many or a class for expanded clones.

d_gene | j_gene | abundance | v_gene | CDR3aa | CDR3nt
TRBD2 | TRBJ2-5 | few | TRBV6-6 | CASSIGGYETQYF | TGTGCCAGCAGCATCGGGGGGTACGAGACCCAGTACTTC
TRBD2 | TRBJ2-1 | few | TRBV20-1 | CSASWTSGYGGEQFF | TGCAGTGCTAGCTGGACTAGCGGTTACGGCGGGGAGCAGTTCTTC
TRBD2 | TRBJ2-7 | many | TRBV29-1 | CSGTSGSGPQYF | TGCAGCGGGACTAGCGGGAGCGGCCCCCAGTACTTC
TRBD1 | TRBJ1-5 | few | TRBV5-1 | CASSLTGGDQPQHF | TGCGCCAGCAGCTTGACAGGGGGCGATCAGCCCCAGCATTTT
NA | TRBJ2-1 | few | TRBV3-1 | CASRSDGSSYNEQFF | TGTGCCAGCCGATCCGACGGGAGCTCCTACAATGAGCAGTTCTTC
NA | TRBJ2-1 | few | TRBV6-2/TRBV6-3 | CASSYNSENEQFF | TGTGCCAGCAGTTACAACTCGGAAAATGAGCAGTTCTTC
TRBD1 | TRBJ2-5 | few | TRBV5-1 | CASSLGTGGEETQYF | TGCGCCAGCAGCTTGGGGACAGGGGGCGAAGAGACCCAGTACTTC
NA | TRBJ1-1 | few | TRBV28 | CASSFGLPGQGSAFF | TGTGCCAGCAGTTTCGGTCTCCCGGGACAAGGGTCAGCTTTCTTT
NA | TRBJ2-4 | NA | TRBV5-1 | CASSLGTPRGGDIQYF | TGCGCCAGCAGCCTTGGGACTCCGAGAGGTGGGGACATTCAGTACTTC
NA | TRBJ1-1 | NA | TRBV5-1 | CASSGNQGVTEAFF | TGCGCCAGCAGTGGGAACCAGGGTGTCACTGAAGCTTTCTTT
NA | TRBJ2-3 | few | TRBV11-3 | CASSSRFSNTQYF | TGTGCCAGCAGCTCCAGATTCTCCAATACGCAGTATTTT
NA | TRBJ1-1 | NA | TRBV12-3/TRBV12-4 | CASSLRGEGTEAFF | TGTGCCAGCAGTTTAAGGGGAGAGGGAACTGAAGCTTTCTTT